A single sample is the source of the 12 T cell receptor beta chains below, sequenced in a study of blood T cells in healthy people across ages. It was with a sample-barcoded 5' primer and a J-beta primer mix that a second PCR of roughly 7 to 11 cycles was run. TCRdb recomputed calls from the 5' RACE reads with MiXCR, one row per CDR3 protein. This sample has about 650,000 distinct CDR3 sequences, with less than 40% found just once. Material: blood. These receptors were obtained from a woman at least 80 years old in good health.

The chain employs TRBV7-2 and TRBJ1-5, with D unresolved. Trimming stripped 3 bases from V and 4 bases from J, with 13 bases between. Germline CDR1 SGHTA, CDR2 FQGNSA. The CDR3 runs to 15 residues. CDR3 nucleotide sequence: TGTGCCAGCAGCTTGTTCGACGGGGAGAATCAGCCCCAGCATTTT. This sequence encodes CASSLFDGENQPQHF.

This clonotype has just a few counts. This sequence may be a read error, since a much larger clone differs from it by one base. The V and J genes are TRBV7-2 and TRBJ2-7, with D unresolved. The CDR3 length is 12 residues. Germline V gene sequence: CDR1 SGHTA, CDR2 FQGNSA. Trimming removed 3 bases from V and 3 bases from J, with 6 bases in between. This CDR3 is CTSSFGFYEQYF. The CDR3 nucleotides read TGTACCAGCAGCTTTGGGTTCTACGAGCAGTACTTC.

This rearrangement joins TRBV7-2 to TRBJ2-1; the D gene is possibly TRBD2 (6 bases). Germline V lookup: CDR1 SGHTA, CDR2 FQGNSA. The V and J ends lost 5 bases and 3 bases respectively, with 14 bases between them. There are 15 residues in the CDR3. The CDR3 reads CASSRGRGIYNEQFF. CDR3 sequence (DNA): TGTGCCAGCAGCCGTGGACGGGGGATCTACAATGAGCAGTTCTTC.

This clonotype occurred a few times. Since a much larger clone is just one base distant, this may be a read error. The J gene is TRBJ2-7, the V gene TRBV20-1, with D perhaps matching TRBD1 (8 bases). CDR1 and CDR2 (germline): DFQATT, SNEGSKA (reference sequence). V gave up 3 bases and J gave up 5 bases, with 17 bases separating them. There are 14 residues in the CDR3. CDR3 loop: CSARRGQGAHEQYF. DNA for the CDR3: TGCAGTGCTAGGCGGGGGCAGGGGGCCCACGAGCAGTACTTC.

This clonotype was found many times. The chain employs TRBV5-1 and TRBJ2-7, with no clear D. Trimming stripped 4 bases from V and 5 bases from J, with 13 bases between. The CDR3 runs 13 residues. Germline-derived CDR1 and CDR2 are SGHRS and YFSETQ. CDR3 in amino acids: CASSPDLWNEQYF. CDR3 nucleotides: TGCGCCAGCAGCCCCGACCTCTGGAACGAGCAGTACTTC. Complete variable domain (other parts from reference TRBV5-1 and TRBJ2-7): KAGVTQTPRYLIKTRGQQVTLSCSPISGHRSVSWYQQTPGQGLQFLFEYFSETQRNKGNFPGRFSGRQFSNSRSEMNVSTLELGDSALYLCASSPDLWNEQYFGPGTRLTVT.

This chain uses TRBV6-1 with TRBJ1-5; D is undetermined. CDR1 is MNHNS and CDR2 is SASEGT in the germline V gene. The CDR3 has 15 residues. Between the trimmed V and J ends, which lost 3 bases and 0 bases, there was a span of 9 bases. The CDR3: CASSEEWASNQPQHF. The CDR3 nucleotides read TGTGCCAGCAGTGAGGAGTGGGCTAGCAATCAGCCCCAGCATTTT.

About this clonotype: A much larger clone differs by one base, so this may be a read error. This chain joins TRBV20-1 and TRBJ2-4; TRBD2 is a possible D gene (5 bases). The J call may be mistaken, given a closer DNA end match to TRBJ2-5. The CDR3 runs to 13 residues. Germline CDR1 is DFQATT and CDR2 is SNEGSKA (reference sequence). The CDR3 DNA reads as TGCAGTGCTTGGGATGGGGAGCAAGAGACCCAGTACTTC. It encodes CSAWDGEQETQYF.

On this clonotype: One junction end disagrees with the germline gene, perhaps due to a read error. The J gene is TRBJ2-5, the V gene TRBV6-1; 13 bases agree with TRBD2. Per germline, CDR1 MNHNS and CDR2 SASEGT. This CDR3 has 14 amino acids. CDR3 in amino acids: CASRRTSGGQTQFF. DNA for the CDR3: TGTGCCAGCAGGAGGACTAGCGGGGGTCAGACCCAGTTCTTT.

This clonotype was detected only a few times. A much larger clone differs by one base, so this may be a read error. V and J are TRBV9 and TRBJ2-5; the match to TRBD1 covers 8 bases. Judging by the DNA end, TRBJ2-7 fits better; the J call may be wrong. Germline assignment: CDR1 SGDLS and CDR2 YYNGEE. The length of the CDR3 is 15 residues. DNA for the CDR3: TGTGCCAGCAACGTAGGTCCCGGACAGGGACGCGAGCAGTACTTC. It yields the protein CASNVGPGQGREQYF.

This clonotype has ten or more counts. The chain uses TRBV12-3 or TRBV12-4 and TRBJ2-5, with D perhaps matching TRBD2 (7 bases). The CDR3 covers 14 residues. The V and J ends lost 3 bases and 9 bases respectively, with 17 bases between them. DNA for the CDR3: TGTGCCAGCAGTTTCGTGGGGGGGCGGTCAGCCCAGTACTTC. It encodes CASSFVGGRSAQYF.

A remark on this clonotype: This sequence may be a read error, since a much larger clone differs from it by one base. This rearrangement joins TRBV6-1 to TRBJ2-3, with no clear D. This CDR3 is 14 amino acids long. CDR1 and CDR2 (germline): MNHNS, SASEGT. Deletions cut 6 bases from V and 2 bases from J, with 12 bases between. CDR3 in amino acids: CASRGDFYTDTQYF. As DNA, the CDR3 is TGTGCCAGCAGGGGTGACTTTTACACAGATACGCAGTATTTT.

This clonotype was seen a few times. This sequence joins TRBV4-1 and TRBJ1-4; TRBD1 matches 11 bases. Germline-derived CDR1 and CDR2 are MGHRA and YSYEKL. The CDR3 consists of 15 residues. The V gene end was trimmed by 2 bases and the J gene end by 7 bases; junction bases not matched to a gene: 3. CDR3 DNA: TGCGCCAGCAGCCAATTCGGGACAGGGGGTGAAAAACTGTTTTTT. This sequence encodes CASSQFGTGGEKLFF.